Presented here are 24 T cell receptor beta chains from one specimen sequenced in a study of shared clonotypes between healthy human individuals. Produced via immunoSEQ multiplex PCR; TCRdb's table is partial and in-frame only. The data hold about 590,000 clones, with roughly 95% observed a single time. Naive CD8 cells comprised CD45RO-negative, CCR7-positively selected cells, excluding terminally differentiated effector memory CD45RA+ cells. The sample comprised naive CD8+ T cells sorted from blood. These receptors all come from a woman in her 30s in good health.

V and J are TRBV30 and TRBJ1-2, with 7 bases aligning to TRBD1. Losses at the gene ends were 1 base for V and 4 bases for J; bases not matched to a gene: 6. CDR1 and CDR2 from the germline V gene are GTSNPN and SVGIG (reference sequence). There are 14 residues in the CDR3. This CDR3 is CAWSDRQGIYGYTF. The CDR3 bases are TGTGCCTGGAGTGACCGACAGGGAATCTATGGCTACACCTTC.

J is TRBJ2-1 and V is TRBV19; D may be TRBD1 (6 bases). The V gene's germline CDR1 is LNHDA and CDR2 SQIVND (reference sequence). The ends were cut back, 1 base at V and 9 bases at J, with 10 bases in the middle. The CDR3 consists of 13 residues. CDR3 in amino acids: CASSIAPTGEQFF. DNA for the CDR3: TGTGCCAGTAGTATAGCCCCGACAGGTGAGCAGTTCTTC.

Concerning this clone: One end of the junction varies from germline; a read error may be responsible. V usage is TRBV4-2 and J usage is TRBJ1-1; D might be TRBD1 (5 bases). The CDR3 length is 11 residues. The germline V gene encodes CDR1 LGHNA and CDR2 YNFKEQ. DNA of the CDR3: TGTGCCAGCAGCCAAGGTGGGGCAGGTCTCTTT. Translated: CASSQGGAGLF.

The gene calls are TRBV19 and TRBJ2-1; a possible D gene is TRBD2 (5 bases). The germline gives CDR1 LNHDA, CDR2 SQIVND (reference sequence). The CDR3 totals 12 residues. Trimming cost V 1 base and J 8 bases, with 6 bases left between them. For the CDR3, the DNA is TGTGCCAGTAGTATAGGAGGGCATGAGCAGTTCTTC. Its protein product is CASSIGGHEQFF.

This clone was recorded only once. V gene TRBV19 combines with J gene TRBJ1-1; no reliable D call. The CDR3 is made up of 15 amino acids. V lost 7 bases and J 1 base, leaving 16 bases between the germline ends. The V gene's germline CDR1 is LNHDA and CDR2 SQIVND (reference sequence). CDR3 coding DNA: TGTGCCAGTAATCTCTATCTAGGATCGAACACTGAAGCTTTCTTT. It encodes CASNLYLGSNTEAFF.

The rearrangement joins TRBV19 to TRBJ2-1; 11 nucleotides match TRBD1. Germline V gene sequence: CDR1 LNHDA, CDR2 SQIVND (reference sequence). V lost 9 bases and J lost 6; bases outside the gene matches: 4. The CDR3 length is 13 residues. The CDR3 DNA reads TGTGCCAGCTGGGACAGGGGGATCAATGAGCAGTTCTTC. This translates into CASWDRGINEQFF.

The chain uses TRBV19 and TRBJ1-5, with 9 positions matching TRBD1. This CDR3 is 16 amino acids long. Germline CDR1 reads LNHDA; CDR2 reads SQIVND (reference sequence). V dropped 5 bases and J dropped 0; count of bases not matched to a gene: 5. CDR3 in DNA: TGTGCCAGTAGTTTGGGACAGGGTTATAGCAATCAGCCCCAGCATTTT. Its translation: CASSLGQGYSNQPQHF.

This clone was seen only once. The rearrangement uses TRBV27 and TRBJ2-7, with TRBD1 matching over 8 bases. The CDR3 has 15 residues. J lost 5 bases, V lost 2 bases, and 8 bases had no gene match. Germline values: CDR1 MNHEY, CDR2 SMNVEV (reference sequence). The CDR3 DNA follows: TGTGCCAGCAGTTTACCAGGGGGCGGGATGGACGAGCAGTACTTC. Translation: CASSLPGGGMDEQYF.

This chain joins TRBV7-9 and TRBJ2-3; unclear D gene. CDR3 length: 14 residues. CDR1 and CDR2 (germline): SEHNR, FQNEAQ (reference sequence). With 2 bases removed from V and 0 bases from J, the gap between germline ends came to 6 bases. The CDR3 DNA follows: TGTGCCAGCAGCTTACTGGGGAGCACAGATACGCAGTATTTT. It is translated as CASSLLGSTDTQYF.

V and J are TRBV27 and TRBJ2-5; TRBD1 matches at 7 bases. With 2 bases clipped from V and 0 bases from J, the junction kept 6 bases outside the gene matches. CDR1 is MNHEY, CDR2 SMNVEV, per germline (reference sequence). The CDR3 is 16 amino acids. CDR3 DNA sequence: TGTGCCAGCAGTTTAAGGACCAGGGGGTACCAAGAGACCCAGTACTTC. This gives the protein CASSLRTRGYQETQYF.

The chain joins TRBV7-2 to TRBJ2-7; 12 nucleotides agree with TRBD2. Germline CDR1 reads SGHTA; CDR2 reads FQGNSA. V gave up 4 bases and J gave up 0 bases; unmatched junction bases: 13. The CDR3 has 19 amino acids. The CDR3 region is CASSYLRLAGVRGSYEQYF. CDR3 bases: TGTGCCAGCAGCTACCTGAGACTAGCGGGAGTAAGGGGCTCCTACGAGCAGTACTTC.

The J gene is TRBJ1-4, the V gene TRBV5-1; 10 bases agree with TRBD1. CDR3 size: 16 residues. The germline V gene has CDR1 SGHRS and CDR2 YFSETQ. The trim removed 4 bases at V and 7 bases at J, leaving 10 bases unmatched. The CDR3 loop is CASSPRPTGGLEKLFF. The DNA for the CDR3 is TGCGCCAGCAGCCCGCGGCCGACAGGGGGCCTTGAAAAACTGTTTTTT. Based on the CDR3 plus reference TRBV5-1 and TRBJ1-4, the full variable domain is KAGVTQTPRYLIKTRGQQVTLSCSPISGHRSVSWYQQTPGQGLQFLFEYFSETQRNKGNFPGRFSGRQFSNSRSEMNVSTLELGDSALYLCASSPRPTGGLEKLFFGSGTQLSVL.

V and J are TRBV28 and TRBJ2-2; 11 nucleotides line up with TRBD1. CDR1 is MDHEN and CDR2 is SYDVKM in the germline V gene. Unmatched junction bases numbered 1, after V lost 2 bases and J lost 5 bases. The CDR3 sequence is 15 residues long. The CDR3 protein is CASSLGTGGTGELFF. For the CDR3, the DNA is TGTGCCAGCAGTTTAGGGACAGGGGGAACCGGGGAGCTGTTTTTT. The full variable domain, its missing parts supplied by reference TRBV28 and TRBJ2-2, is DVKVTQSSRYLVKRTGEKVFLECVQDMDHENMFWYRQDPGLGLRLIYFSYDVKMKEKGDIPEGYSVSREKKERFSLILESASTNQTSMYLCASSLGTGGTGELFFGEGSRLTVL.

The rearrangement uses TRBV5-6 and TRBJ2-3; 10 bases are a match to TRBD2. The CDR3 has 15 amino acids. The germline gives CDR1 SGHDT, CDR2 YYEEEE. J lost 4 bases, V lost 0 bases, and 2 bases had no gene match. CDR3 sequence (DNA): TGTGCCAGCAGCTTGGCCAGCGGGAGGGCAGATACGCAGTATTTT. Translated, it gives CASSLASGRADTQYF.

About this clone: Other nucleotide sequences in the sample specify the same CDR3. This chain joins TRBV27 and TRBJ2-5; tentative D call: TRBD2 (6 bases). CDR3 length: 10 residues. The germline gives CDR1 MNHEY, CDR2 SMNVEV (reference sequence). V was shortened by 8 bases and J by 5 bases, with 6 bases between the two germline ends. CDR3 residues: CASRGETQYF. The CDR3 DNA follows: TGTGCCAGCCGGGGGGAGACCCAGTACTTC.

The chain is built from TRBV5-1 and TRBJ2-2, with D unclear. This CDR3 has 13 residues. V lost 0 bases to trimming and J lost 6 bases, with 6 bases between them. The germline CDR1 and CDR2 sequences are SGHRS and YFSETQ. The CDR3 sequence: CASSLAVPGELFF. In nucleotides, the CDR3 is TGCGCCAGCAGCTTGGCGGTGCCCGGGGAGCTGTTTTTT.

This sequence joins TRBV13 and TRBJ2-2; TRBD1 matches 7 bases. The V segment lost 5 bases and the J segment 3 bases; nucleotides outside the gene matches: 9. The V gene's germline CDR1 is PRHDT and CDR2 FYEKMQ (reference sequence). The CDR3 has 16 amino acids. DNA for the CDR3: TGTGCCAGCAGCGCCGACAGGGTCTCGCACACCGGGGAGCTGTTTTTT. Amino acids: CASSADRVSHTGELFF.

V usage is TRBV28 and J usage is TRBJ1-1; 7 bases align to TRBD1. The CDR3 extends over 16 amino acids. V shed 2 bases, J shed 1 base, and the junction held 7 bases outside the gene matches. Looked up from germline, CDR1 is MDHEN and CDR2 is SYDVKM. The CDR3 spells CASSLRGQGRNTEAFF. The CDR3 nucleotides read TGTGCCAGCAGTTTAAGGGGGCAGGGGCGGAACACTGAAGCTTTCTTT. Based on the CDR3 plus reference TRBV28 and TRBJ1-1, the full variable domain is DVKVTQSSRYLVKRTGEKVFLECVQDMDHENMFWYRQDPGLGLRLIYFSYDVKMKEKGDIPEGYSVSREKKERFSLILESASTNQTSMYLCASSLRGQGRNTEAFFGQGTRLTVV.

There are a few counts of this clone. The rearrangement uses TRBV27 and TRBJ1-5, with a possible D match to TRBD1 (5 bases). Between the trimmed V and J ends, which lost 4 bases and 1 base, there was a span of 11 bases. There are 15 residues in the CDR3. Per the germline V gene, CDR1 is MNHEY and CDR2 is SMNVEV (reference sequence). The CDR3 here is CASSYGGGSNQPQHF. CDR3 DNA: TGTGCCAGCAGTTACGGTGGGGGGAGCAATCAGCCCCAGCATTTT.

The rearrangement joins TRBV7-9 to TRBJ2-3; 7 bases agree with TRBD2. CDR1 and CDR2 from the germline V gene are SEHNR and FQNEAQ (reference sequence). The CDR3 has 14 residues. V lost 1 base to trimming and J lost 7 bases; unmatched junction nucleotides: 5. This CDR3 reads CASSLGLAPNTQYF. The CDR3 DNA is TGTGCCAGCAGCTTAGGACTAGCTCCGAATACGCAGTATTTT.

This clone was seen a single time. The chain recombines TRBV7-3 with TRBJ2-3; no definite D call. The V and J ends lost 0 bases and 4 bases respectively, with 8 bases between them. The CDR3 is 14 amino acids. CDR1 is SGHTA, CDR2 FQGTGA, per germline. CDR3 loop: CASSLTSGADTQYF. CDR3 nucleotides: TGTGCCAGCAGCTTAACGAGTGGGGCAGATACGCAGTATTTT.

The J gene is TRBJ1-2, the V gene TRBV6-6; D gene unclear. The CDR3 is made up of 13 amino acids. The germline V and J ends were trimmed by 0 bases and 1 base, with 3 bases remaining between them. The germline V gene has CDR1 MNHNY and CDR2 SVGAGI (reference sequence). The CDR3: CASSYSDNYGYTF. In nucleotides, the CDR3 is TGTGCCAGCAGTTACTCCGATAACTATGGCTACACCTTC.

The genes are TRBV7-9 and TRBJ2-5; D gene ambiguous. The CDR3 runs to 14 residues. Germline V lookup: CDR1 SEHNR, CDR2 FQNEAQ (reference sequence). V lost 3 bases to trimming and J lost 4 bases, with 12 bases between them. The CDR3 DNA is TGTGCCAGCAGCTTGGGTCCCGGGCGAGAGACCCAGTACTTC. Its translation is CASSLGPGRETQYF.

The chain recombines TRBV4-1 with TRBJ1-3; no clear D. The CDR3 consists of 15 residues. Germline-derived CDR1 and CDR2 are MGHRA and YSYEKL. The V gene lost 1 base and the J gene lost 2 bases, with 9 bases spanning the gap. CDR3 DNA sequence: TGCGCCAGCAGCCAAGGGGGTGGGCCTGGAAACACCATATATTTT. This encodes CASSQGGGPGNTIYF.